The rows below give T cell receptor beta chains drawn from one sample of a study of OX40 agonist ivuxolimab in advanced cancers. Generated by immunoSEQ multiplex PCR, the TCRdb table keeps only in-frame clones and is missing some. Among fewer than 55,000 clones, around 81% were seen once, and the ten largest hold roughly 6.5%. This specimen consisted of CD4+ or CD8+ T cells sorted from blood, obtained in a trial of the OX40 agonist ivuxolimab. Receptors were obtained from an adult with an advanced solid tumor such as melanoma, head and neck, liver or kidney cancer. Both conserved end residues are part of each CDR3. Each record gives: D gene, J gene, clone size, V gene, CDR3 protein, CDR3 DNA. A D gene is named only where the DNA matches it firmly. Clone size is given for some rows only: seen once, a few or many times, or a class if the clone is expanded.

d_call: -
j_call: TRBJ1-5
clone_size: few
v_call: TRBV7-9
cdr3_aa: CASSPGSQEPQHF
cdr3_nt: TGTGCCAGCAGCCCAGGGTCCCAAGAGCCCCAGCATTTT

d_call: -
j_call: TRBJ2-2
clone_size: once
v_call: TRBV6-9
cdr3_aa: CASSYSVNTGELFF
cdr3_nt: TGTGCCAGCAGTTATTCGGTGAACACCGGGGAGCTGTTTTTT

d_call: TRBD1
j_call: TRBJ2-7
clone_size: -
v_call: TRBV6-1
cdr3_aa: CASSEGWDSYEQYF
cdr3_nt: TGTGCCAGCAGTGAAGGTTGGGACAGCTACGAGCAGTACTTC

d_call: TRBD2
j_call: TRBJ2-5
clone_size: few
v_call: TRBV19
cdr3_aa: CASSILAGTQETQYF
cdr3_nt: TGTGCCAGTAGTATACTAGCGGGGACCCAAGAGACCCAGTACTTC

d_call: -
j_call: TRBJ2-7
clone_size: -
v_call: TRBV9
cdr3_aa: CASSVGAGILYEQYF
cdr3_nt: TGTGCCAGCAGCGTAGGGGCAGGCATCCTATACGAGCAGTACTTC

d_call: TRBD2
j_call: TRBJ2-7
clone_size: -
v_call: TRBV29-1
cdr3_aa: CSVVEAGNLFEQYF
cdr3_nt: TGCAGCGTTGTTGAAGCGGGGAACCTCTTCGAGCAGTACTTC

d_call: TRBD1
j_call: TRBJ2-3
clone_size: -
v_call: TRBV7-2
cdr3_aa: CASSSMTGFDTQYF
cdr3_nt: TGTGCCAGCAGCTCTATGACAGGGTTTGATACGCAGTATTTT

d_call: -
j_call: TRBJ2-7
clone_size: -
v_call: TRBV4-1
cdr3_aa: CASSPTYGNHYEQYF
cdr3_nt: TGCGCCAGCAGCCCAACCTACGGGAACCATTACGAGCAGTACTTC

d_call: -
j_call: TRBJ1-2
clone_size: -
v_call: TRBV7-9
cdr3_aa: CASSPDLGGAGYTF
cdr3_nt: TGTGCCAGCAGCCCAGATCTAGGGGGAGCTGGCTACACCTTC

d_call: TRBD1
j_call: TRBJ2-2
clone_size: -
v_call: TRBV6-5
cdr3_aa: CASSPGTGNTGELFF
cdr3_nt: TGTGCCAGCAGTCCCGGGACAGGGAACACCGGGGAGCTGTTTTTT

d_call: -
j_call: TRBJ2-3
clone_size: -
v_call: TRBV7-6
cdr3_aa: CASSLAGGGDTQYF
cdr3_nt: TGTGCCAGCAGCTTAGCAGGGGGGGGAGATACGCAGTATTTT

d_call: -
j_call: TRBJ2-7
clone_size: -
v_call: TRBV7-6
cdr3_aa: CASSLDEQYF
cdr3_nt: TGTGCCAGCAGCTTAGACGAGCAGTACTTC

d_call: -
j_call: TRBJ2-7
clone_size: -
v_call: TRBV4-2
cdr3_aa: CASSQGLNEQYF
cdr3_nt: TGTGCCAGCAGCCAAGGGCTCAACGAGCAGTACTTC

d_call: TRBD1
j_call: TRBJ1-1
clone_size: -
v_call: TRBV2
cdr3_aa: CASSEGTGFEAFF
cdr3_nt: TGTGCCAGCAGTGAAGGGACAGGGTTTGAAGCTTTCTTT

d_call: -
j_call: TRBJ1-4
clone_size: -
v_call: TRBV20-1
cdr3_aa: CSARGGTELFF
cdr3_nt: TGCAGTGCTCGCGGGGGGACGGAACTGTTTTTT

d_call: TRBD1
j_call: TRBJ2-7
clone_size: -
v_call: TRBV5-6
cdr3_aa: CASSLGWDSLYEQYF
cdr3_nt: TGTGCCAGCAGCTTGGGTTGGGACAGCCTCTACGAGCAGTACTTC

d_call: -
j_call: TRBJ1-3
clone_size: -
v_call: TRBV27
cdr3_aa: CASSSYREGTTIYF
cdr3_nt: TGTGCCAGCAGTTCATACAGGGAGGGGACCACCATATATTTT

d_call: TRBD1
j_call: TRBJ1-2
clone_size: -
v_call: TRBV9
cdr3_aa: CASRPDRGQGYGYTF
cdr3_nt: TGTGCCAGCAGGCCTGACAGGGGGCAAGGCTATGGCTACACCTTC

d_call: -
j_call: TRBJ1-6
clone_size: few
v_call: TRBV15
cdr3_aa: CATSWTSDSPLHF
cdr3_nt: TGTGCCACCAGCTGGACCAGTGATTCACCCCTCCACTTT

d_call: -
j_call: TRBJ2-3
clone_size: -
v_call: TRBV27
cdr3_aa: CASTPSGGVSTDTQYF
cdr3_nt: TGTGCCAGCACCCCGAGTGGGGGAGTGAGCACAGATACGCAGTATTTT

d_call: -
j_call: TRBJ1-2
clone_size: -
v_call: TRBV11-2
cdr3_aa: CASSLGSQGYGYTF
cdr3_nt: TGTGCCAGCAGCTTAGGATCGCAGGGCTATGGCTACACCTTC

d_call: TRBD1
j_call: TRBJ2-2
clone_size: -
v_call: TRBV27
cdr3_aa: CASSIGGSTGELFF
cdr3_nt: TGTGCCAGCAGTATAGGGGGCTCCACCGGGGAGCTGTTTTTT

d_call: -
j_call: TRBJ1-2
clone_size: once
v_call: TRBV7-8
cdr3_aa: CASSLEGGIGYTF
cdr3_nt: TGTGCCAGCAGCTTAGAAGGAGGGATAGGCTACACCTTC

d_call: -
j_call: TRBJ2-7
clone_size: -
v_call: TRBV18
cdr3_aa: CASLPPGESYEQYF
cdr3_nt: TGTGCCAGCTTACCCCCGGGGGAAAGCTACGAGCAGTACTTC

d_call: TRBD1
j_call: TRBJ1-1
clone_size: -
v_call: TRBV6-6
cdr3_aa: CASSYSTGGSTEAFF
cdr3_nt: TGTGCCAGCAGTTACTCGACAGGGGGGAGCACTGAAGCTTTCTTT

d_call: -
j_call: TRBJ2-3
clone_size: -
v_call: TRBV28
cdr3_aa: CASTLVADTDTQYF
cdr3_nt: TGTGCCAGCACCTTAGTAGCGGACACAGATACGCAGTATTTT

d_call: TRBD2
j_call: TRBJ2-7
clone_size: medium-sized
v_call: TRBV7-9
cdr3_aa: CASSLGGLAGSSYEQYF
cdr3_nt: TGTGCCAGCAGCTTAGGAGGATTAGCGGGGAGCTCCTACGAGCAGTACTTC

d_call: TRBD1
j_call: TRBJ1-1
clone_size: -
v_call: TRBV5-6
cdr3_aa: CASSGGQENTEAFF
cdr3_nt: TGTGCCAGCAGCGGGGGACAGGAGAACACTGAAGCTTTCTTT

d_call: -
j_call: TRBJ2-5
clone_size: -
v_call: TRBV11-2
cdr3_aa: CASSQDRAGETQYF
cdr3_nt: TGTGCCAGCAGCCAGGACCGAGCCGGGGAGACCCAGTACTTC

d_call: TRBD1
j_call: TRBJ2-5
clone_size: few
v_call: TRBV11-2
cdr3_aa: CASSPGTEYQETQYF
cdr3_nt: TGTGCCAGCAGCCCGGGGACAGAGTACCAAGAGACCCAGTACTTC

d_call: -
j_call: TRBJ2-7
clone_size: -
v_call: TRBV6-5
cdr3_aa: CASSLFTYEQYF
cdr3_nt: TGTGCCAGCAGTCTTTTCACCTACGAGCAGTACTTC

d_call: TRBD1
j_call: TRBJ2-5
clone_size: -
v_call: TRBV5-6
cdr3_aa: CASSLVTGVYLQETQYF
cdr3_nt: TGTGCCAGCAGCTTGGTGACAGGGGTTTATCTCCAAGAGACCCAGTACTTC

d_call: -
j_call: TRBJ2-1
clone_size: -
v_call: TRBV4-3
cdr3_aa: CASSQAYRSNEQFF
cdr3_nt: TGCGCCAGCAGCCAAGCCTACAGGTCCAATGAGCAGTTCTTC

d_call: -
j_call: TRBJ1-3
clone_size: -
v_call: TRBV2
cdr3_aa: CASSESGRSGNTIYF
cdr3_nt: TGTGCCAGCAGTGAATCGGGGAGATCTGGAAACACCATATATTTT

d_call: TRBD1
j_call: TRBJ2-3
clone_size: -
v_call: TRBV28
cdr3_aa: CASSPLDRDLDTQYF
cdr3_nt: TGTGCCAGCAGCCCGTTGGACAGGGATTTGGATACGCAGTATTTT

d_call: -
j_call: TRBJ2-1
clone_size: few
v_call: TRBV25-1
cdr3_aa: CASSVNPRWEQFF
cdr3_nt: TGTGCCAGCAGTGTAAACCCACGATGGGAGCAGTTCTTC

d_call: -
j_call: TRBJ1-2
clone_size: -
v_call: TRBV6-5
cdr3_aa: CASSYSPLYGYTF
cdr3_nt: TGTGCCAGCAGTTACTCTCCTCTTTATGGCTACACCTTC

d_call: TRBD1
j_call: TRBJ1-2
clone_size: -
v_call: TRBV14
cdr3_aa: CASSHQPGQISGYTF
cdr3_nt: TGTGCCAGCAGCCACCAACCGGGACAGATTTCTGGCTACACCTTC

d_call: TRBD1
j_call: TRBJ2-1
clone_size: -
v_call: TRBV23-1
cdr3_aa: CASSQSLRGHYNEQFF
cdr3_nt: TGCGCCAGCAGTCAATCGTTAAGGGGGCACTACAATGAGCAGTTCTTC

d_call: -
j_call: TRBJ1-5
clone_size: once
v_call: TRBV10-2
cdr3_aa: CASSGLEEQPQHF
cdr3_nt: TGCGCCAGCAGTGGGTTAGAGGAACAGCCCCAGCATTTT

d_call: -
j_call: TRBJ2-6
clone_size: -
v_call: TRBV2
cdr3_aa: CASSGTQASGANVLTF
cdr3_nt: TGTGCCAGCAGTGGGACTCAGGCCTCTGGGGCCAACGTCCTGACTTTC

d_call: TRBD2
j_call: TRBJ2-1
clone_size: once
v_call: TRBV6-5
cdr3_aa: CASSQGLEGLNEQFF
cdr3_nt: TGTGCCAGCAGCCAGGGACTAGAGGGTCTCAATGAGCAGTTCTTC

d_call: -
j_call: TRBJ2-1
clone_size: -
v_call: TRBV4-3
cdr3_aa: CASSRREGSNEQFF
cdr3_nt: TGCGCCAGCAGCCGGAGAGAGGGCTCCAATGAGCAGTTCTTC

d_call: -
j_call: TRBJ1-3
clone_size: few
v_call: TRBV6-5
cdr3_aa: CASSTLVGQGNTIYF
cdr3_nt: TGTGCCAGCAGTACGCTCGTGGGCCAAGGAAACACCATATATTTT

d_call: -
j_call: TRBJ2-1
clone_size: -
v_call: TRBV27
cdr3_aa: CASSLTRVNNEQFF
cdr3_nt: TGTGCCAGCAGTTTAACGCGGGTGAACAATGAGCAGTTCTTC

d_call: -
j_call: TRBJ1-1
clone_size: -
v_call: TRBV29-1
cdr3_aa: CSVEIYKAEAFF
cdr3_nt: TGCAGCGTCGAAATCTACAAGGCTGAAGCTTTCTTT

d_call: -
j_call: TRBJ1-2
clone_size: -
v_call: TRBV14
cdr3_aa: CASSLWGQGVYGYTF
cdr3_nt: TGTGCCAGCAGCCTTTGGGGGCAGGGCGTCTATGGCTACACCTTC

d_call: -
j_call: TRBJ1-1
clone_size: -
v_call: TRBV5-8
cdr3_aa: CASNIQWNTEAFF
cdr3_nt: TGTGCCAGCAACATACAGTGGAACACTGAAGCTTTCTTT

d_call: TRBD2
j_call: TRBJ2-1
clone_size: -
v_call: TRBV29-1
cdr3_aa: CSVLEGGTFYYNEQFF
cdr3_nt: TGCAGCGTTCTAGAGGGAGGGACTTTTTACTACAATGAGCAGTTCTTC

d_call: -
j_call: TRBJ1-2
clone_size: -
v_call: TRBV19
cdr3_aa: CASSLKETLRYGYTF
cdr3_nt: TGTGCCAGTAGTCTAAAAGAAACCTTACGCTATGGCTACACCTTC

d_call: -
j_call: TRBJ1-1
clone_size: -
v_call: TRBV28
cdr3_aa: CASSLLGLNTEAFF
cdr3_nt: TGTGCCAGCAGTTTATTAGGTTTGAACACTGAAGCTTTCTTT